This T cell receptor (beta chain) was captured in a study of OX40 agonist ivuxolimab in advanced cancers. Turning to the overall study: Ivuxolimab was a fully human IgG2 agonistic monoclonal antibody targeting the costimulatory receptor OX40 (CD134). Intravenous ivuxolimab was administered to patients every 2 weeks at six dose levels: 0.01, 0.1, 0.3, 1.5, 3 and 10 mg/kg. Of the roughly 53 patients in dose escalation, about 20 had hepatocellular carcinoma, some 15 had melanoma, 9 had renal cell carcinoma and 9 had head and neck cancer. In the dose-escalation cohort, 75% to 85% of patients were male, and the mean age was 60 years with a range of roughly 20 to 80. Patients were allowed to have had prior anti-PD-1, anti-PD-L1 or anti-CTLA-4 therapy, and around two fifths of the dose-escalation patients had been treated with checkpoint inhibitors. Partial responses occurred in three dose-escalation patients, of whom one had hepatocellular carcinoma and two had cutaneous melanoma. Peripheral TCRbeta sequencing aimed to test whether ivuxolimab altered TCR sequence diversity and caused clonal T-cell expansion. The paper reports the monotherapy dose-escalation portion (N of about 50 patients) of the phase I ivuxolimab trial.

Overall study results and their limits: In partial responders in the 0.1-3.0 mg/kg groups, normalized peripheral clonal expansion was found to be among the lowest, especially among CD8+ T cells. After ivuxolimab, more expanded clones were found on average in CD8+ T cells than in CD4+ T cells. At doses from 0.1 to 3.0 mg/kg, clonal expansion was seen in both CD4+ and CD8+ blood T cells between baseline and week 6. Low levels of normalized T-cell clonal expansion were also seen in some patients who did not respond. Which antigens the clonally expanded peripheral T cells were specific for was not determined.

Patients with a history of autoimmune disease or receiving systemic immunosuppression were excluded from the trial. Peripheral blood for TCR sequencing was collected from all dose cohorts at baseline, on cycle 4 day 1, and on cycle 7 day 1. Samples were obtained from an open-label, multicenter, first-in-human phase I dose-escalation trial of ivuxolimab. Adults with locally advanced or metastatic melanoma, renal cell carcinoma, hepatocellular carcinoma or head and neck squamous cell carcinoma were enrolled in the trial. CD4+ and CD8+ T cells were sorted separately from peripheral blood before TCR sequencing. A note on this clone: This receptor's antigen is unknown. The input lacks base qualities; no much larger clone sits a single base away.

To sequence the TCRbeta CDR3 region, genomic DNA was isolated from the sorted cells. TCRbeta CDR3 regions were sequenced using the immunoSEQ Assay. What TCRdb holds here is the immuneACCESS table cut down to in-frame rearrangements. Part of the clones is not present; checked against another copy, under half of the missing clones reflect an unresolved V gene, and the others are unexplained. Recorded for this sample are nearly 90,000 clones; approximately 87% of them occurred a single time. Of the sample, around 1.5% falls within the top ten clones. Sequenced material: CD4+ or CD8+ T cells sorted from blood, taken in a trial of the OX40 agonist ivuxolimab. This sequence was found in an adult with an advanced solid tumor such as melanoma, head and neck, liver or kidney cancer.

The nucleotide sequence is given as TGCGCCAGCAGCCTCTCCGGGGGCACCAATAATTCACCCCTCCACTTT. The resulting protein is CASSLSGGTNNSPLHF. In this chain, TRBV5-1 is recombined with TRBJ1-6; the D gene is perhaps TRBD1, from 6 matching bases. The CDR3 has 16 amino acids, counting the end cysteine and phenylalanine. The retained sequence is limited to the CDR3, 48 bases, with the frame set at the first base. A distance of 16 bases separates the germline ends of V and J, which lose 4 bases and 5 bases respectively. The germline V gene encodes CDR1 SGHRS and CDR2 YFSETQ.